The source of this T cell receptor beta chain is a study of blood T cell repertoires in COVID-19. Whole-study context: The origin of the acute and convalescent COVID-19 samples was the United States, Italy and Spain. Sample material is recorded as cDNA or gDNA derived from T cells, B-cell-depleted T cells, or PBMCs.

The CDR3 loop spans 16 amino acids. Original analysis: Amplification of reference gene primers provided the estimated nucleated cell counts. The repertoire was sequenced with immunoSEQ multiplex PCR; TCRdb's copy has only in-frame clones and lacks some. V and J calls and clone size come straight from that table; D and trimming were deduced from the DNA. Of around 150,000 clones listed, approximately 83% are singletons. Specimen: peripheral blood. This clonotype was sampled from a man aged 55 to 70 with acute or convalescent COVID-19. The V gene is TRBV21-1, the J gene TRBJ2-7; the table assigns TRBD2, which was not confirmed against the DNA. TRBV21-1 is designated a pseudogene. CDR3 coding DNA: TGTGCCAGCAGCCAACTGTGTTCGACTAGCGTTTACGAGCAGTACTTC. Residues: CASSQLCSTSVYEQYF.